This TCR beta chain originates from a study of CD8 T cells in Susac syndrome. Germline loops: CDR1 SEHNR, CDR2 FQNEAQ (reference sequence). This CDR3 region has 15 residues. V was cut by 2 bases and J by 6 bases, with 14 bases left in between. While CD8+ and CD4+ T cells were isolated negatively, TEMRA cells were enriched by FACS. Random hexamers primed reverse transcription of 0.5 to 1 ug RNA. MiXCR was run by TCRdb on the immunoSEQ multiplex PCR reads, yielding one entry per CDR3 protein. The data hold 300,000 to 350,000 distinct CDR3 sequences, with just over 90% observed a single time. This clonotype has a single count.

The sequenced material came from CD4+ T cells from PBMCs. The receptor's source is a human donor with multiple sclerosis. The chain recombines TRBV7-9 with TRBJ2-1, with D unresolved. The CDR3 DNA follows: TGTGCCAGCAGCTTAACGGTCCTTCCGGGCAATGAGCAGTTCTTC. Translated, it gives CASSLTVLPGNEQFF.